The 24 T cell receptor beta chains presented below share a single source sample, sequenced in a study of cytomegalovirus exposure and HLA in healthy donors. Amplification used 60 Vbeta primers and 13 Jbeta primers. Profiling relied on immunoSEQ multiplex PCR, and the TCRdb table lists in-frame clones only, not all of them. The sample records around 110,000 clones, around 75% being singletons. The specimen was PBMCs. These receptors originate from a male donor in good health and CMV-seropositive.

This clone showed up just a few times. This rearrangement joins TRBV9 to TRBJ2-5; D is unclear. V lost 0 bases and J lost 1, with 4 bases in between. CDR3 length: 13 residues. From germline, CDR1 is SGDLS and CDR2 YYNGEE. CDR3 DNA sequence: TGTGCCAGCAGCGTAGACAGCCAAGAGACCCAGTACTTC. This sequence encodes CASSVDSQETQYF.

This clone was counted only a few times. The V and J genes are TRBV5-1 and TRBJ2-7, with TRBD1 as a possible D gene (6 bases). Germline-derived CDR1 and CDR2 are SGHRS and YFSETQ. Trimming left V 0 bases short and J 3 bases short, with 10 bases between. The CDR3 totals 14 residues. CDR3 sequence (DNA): TGCGCCAGCAGCTTGGACAGGGTACACTACGAGCAGTACTTC. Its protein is CASSLDRVHYEQYF.

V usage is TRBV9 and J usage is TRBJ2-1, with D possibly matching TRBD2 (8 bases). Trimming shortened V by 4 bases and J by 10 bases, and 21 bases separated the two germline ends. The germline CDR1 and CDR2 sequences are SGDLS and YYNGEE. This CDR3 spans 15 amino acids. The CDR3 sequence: CASSFLGLGGGEQFF. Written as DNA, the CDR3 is TGTGCCAGCAGCTTTCTGGGACTAGGGGGCGGCGAGCAGTTCTTC.

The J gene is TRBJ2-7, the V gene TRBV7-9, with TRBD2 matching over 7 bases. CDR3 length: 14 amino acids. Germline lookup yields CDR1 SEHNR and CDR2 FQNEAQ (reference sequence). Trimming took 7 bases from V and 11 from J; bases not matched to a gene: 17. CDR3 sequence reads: CASTVREGEGNKYF. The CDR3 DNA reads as TGTGCCAGCACTGTCAGGGAAGGGGAGGGTAACAAGTACTTC.

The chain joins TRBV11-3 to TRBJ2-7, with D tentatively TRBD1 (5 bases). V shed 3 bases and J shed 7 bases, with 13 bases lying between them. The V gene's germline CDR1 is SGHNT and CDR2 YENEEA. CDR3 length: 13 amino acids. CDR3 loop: CASSLGQGSEQYF. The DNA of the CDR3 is TGTGCCAGCAGCTTGGGGCAGGGCTCGGAGCAGTACTTC.

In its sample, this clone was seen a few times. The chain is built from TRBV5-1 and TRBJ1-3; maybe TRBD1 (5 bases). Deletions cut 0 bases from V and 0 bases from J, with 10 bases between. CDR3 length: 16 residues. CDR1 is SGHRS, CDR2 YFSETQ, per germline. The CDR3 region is CASSLGGAYSGNTIYF. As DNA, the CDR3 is TGCGCCAGCAGCTTGGGTGGGGCCTACTCTGGAAACACCATATATTTT.

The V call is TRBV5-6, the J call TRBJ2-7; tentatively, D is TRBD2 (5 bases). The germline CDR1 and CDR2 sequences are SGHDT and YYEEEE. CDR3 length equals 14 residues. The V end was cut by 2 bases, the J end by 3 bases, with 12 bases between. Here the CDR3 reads CASSFSLAGYEQYF. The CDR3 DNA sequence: TGTGCCAGCAGCTTTTCCCTAGCAGGCTACGAGCAGTACTTC.

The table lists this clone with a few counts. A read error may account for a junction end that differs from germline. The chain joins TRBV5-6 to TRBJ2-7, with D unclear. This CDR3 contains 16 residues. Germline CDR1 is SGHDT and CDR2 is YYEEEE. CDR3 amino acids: CASSLQITPSSHEQYF. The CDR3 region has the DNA TGTGCCAGCAGCTTACAAATAACACCCTCCTCCCACGAGCAGTACTTC.

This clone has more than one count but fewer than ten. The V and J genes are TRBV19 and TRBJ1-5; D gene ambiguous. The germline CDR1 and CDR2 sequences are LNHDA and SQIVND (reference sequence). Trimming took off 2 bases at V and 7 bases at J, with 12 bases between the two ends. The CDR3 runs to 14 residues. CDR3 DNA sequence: TGTGCCAGTAGTATACGGGGAATAAACCAGCCCCAGCATTTT. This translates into CASSIRGINQPQHF.

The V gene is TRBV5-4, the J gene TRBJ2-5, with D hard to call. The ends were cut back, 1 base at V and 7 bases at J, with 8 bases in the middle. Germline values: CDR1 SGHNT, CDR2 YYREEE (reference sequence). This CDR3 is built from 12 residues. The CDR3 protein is CASSLTPGTQYF. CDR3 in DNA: TGTGCCAGCAGCTTGACCCCGGGGACCCAGTACTTC.

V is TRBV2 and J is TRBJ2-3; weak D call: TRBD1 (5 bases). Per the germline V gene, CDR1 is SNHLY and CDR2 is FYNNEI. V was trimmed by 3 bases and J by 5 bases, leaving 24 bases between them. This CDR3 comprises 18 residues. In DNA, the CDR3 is TGTGCCAGCAGTGATTCCCCGGGTGGGGCGGCCGTGGTAGATACGCAGTATTTT. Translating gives CASSDSPGGAAVVDTQYF.

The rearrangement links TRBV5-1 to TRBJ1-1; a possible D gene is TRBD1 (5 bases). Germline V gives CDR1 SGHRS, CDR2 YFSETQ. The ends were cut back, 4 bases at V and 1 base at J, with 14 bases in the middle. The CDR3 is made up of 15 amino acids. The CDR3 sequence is CASSTVGQRNTEAFF. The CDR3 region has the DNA TGCGCCAGCAGCACAGTAGGACAAAGGAACACTGAAGCTTTCTTT.

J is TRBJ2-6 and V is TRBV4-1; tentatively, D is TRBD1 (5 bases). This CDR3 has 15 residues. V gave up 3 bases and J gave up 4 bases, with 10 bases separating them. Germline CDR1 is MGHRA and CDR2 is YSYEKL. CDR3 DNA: TGCGCCAGCAGCCAGCCAGGGTCCGGGGCCAACGTCCTGACTTTC. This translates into CASSQPGSGANVLTF.

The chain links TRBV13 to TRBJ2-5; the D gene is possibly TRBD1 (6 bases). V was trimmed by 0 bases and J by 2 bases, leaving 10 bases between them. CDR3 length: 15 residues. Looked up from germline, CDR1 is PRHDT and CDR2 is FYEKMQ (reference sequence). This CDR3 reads CASSLGGQQQETQYF. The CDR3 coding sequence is TGTGCCAGCAGCTTAGGAGGACAGCAGCAAGAGACCCAGTACTTC.

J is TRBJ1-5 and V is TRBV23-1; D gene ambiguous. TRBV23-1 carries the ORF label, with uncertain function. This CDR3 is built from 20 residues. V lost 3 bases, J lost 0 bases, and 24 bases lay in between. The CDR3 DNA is TGCGCCAGCAGTCACCCCGGGCAGGACTCAGCCCCGAATAGCAATCAGCCCCAGCATTTT. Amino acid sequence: CASSHPGQDSAPNSNQPQHF.

The CDR3 loop is CASSPRTSGGYTDTQYF. CDR3 sequence (DNA): TGTGCCAGCAGCCCCAGGACTAGCGGGGGATACACAGATACGCAGTATTTT. The gene calls are TRBV7-8 and TRBJ2-3; 13 positions match TRBD2. Germline V lookup: CDR1 SGHVS, CDR2 FQNEAQ. Trimming removed 5 bases from V and 2 bases from J; junction bases left unmatched: 7. The CDR3 is made up of 17 amino acids. Full variable domain (missing parts from reference TRBV7-8 and TRBJ2-3): GAGVSQSPRYKVAKRGQDVALRCDPISGHVSLFWYQQALGQGPEFLTYFQNEAQLDKSGLPSDRFFAERPEGSVSTLKIQRTQQEDSAVYLCASSPRTSGGYTDTQYFGPGTRLTVL.

CDR3 in DNA: TGCGCCAGCACCTCTGAGGGGGCCGGCACTGAAGCTTTCTTT. Amino acids: CASTSEGAGTEAFF. V gene TRBV4-3 combines with J gene TRBJ1-1; 7 positions agree with TRBD1. This CDR3 comprises 14 residues. The V and J ends lost 7 bases and 4 bases, in that order; junction bases with no gene match: 9. Germline V gene data show CDR1 as LGHNA and CDR2 as YSLEER.

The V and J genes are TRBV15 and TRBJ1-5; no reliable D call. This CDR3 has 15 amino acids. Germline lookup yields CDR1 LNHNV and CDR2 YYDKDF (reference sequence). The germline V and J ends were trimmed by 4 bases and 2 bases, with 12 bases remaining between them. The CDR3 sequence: CATSKGGQGNQPQHF. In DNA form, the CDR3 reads TGTGCCACCAGCAAAGGAGGCCAGGGCAATCAGCCCCAGCATTTT.

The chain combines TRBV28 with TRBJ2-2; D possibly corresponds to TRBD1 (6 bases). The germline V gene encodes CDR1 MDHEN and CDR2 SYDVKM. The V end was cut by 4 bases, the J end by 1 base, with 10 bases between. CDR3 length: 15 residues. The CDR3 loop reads CASSSLGQNTGELFF. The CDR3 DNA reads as TGTGCCAGCAGTTCCCTGGGACAGAACACCGGGGAGCTGTTTTTT.

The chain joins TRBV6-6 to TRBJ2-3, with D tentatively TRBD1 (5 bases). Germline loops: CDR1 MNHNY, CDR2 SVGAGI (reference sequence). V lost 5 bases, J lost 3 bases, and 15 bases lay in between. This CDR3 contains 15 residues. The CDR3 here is CASSQGPGPTDTQYF. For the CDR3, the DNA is TGTGCCAGCAGTCAGGGCCCGGGCCCGACAGATACGCAGTATTTT.

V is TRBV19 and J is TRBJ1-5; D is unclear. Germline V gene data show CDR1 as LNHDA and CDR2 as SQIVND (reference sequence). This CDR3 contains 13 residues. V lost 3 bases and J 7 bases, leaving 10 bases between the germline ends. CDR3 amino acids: CASSMIEEQPQHF. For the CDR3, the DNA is TGTGCCAGTAGTATGATCGAGGAACAGCCCCAGCATTTT.

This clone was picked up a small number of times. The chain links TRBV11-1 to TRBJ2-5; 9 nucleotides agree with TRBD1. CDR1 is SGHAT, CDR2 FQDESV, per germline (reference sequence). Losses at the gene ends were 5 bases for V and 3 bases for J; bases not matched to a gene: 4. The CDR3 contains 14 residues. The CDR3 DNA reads TGTGCCAGCAGCCTCCGGGACAGGGAAGAGACCCAGTACTTC. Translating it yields CASSLRDREETQYF.

The CDR3 spells CASSLLSLGDRASPLHF. CDR3 sequence (DNA): TGTGCCAGCAGTTTATTGAGTCTGGGGGACAGGGCTTCACCCCTCCACTTT. This chain connects TRBV28 to TRBJ1-6; TRBD1 matches at 9 bases. Trimming took 1 base from V and 9 from J; bases not matched to a gene: 10. Germline CDR1 reads MDHEN; CDR2 reads SYDVKM. The CDR3 loop spans 17 amino acids. Based on the CDR3 plus reference TRBV28 and TRBJ1-6, the full variable domain is DVKVTQSSRYLVKRTGEKVFLECVQDMDHENMFWYRQDPGLGLRLIYFSYDVKMKEKGDIPEGYSVSREKKERFSLILESASTNQTSMYLCASSLLSLGDRASPLHFGNGTRLTVT.

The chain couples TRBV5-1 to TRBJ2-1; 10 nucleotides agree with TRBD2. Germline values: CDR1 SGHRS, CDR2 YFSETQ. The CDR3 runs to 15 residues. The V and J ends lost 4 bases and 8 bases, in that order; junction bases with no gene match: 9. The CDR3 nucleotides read TGCGCCAGCAGCCCTGGGACTAGCGCGGCGGATGAGCAGTTCTTC. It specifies CASSPGTSAADEQFF.